This TCR beta chain was found in a study of CD8 T cells in Susac syndrome. The study's findings and limits: The TCR sequencing and HLA analysis in the study involved a relatively small number of individuals, as the study acknowledged.

This CDR3 region has 13 residues. V dropped 5 bases and J dropped 6 bases, with 11 bases sitting between them. The T cells that were sequenced for TCR beta were CD8+ and CD4+ cells from blood. The multiple sclerosis control cohort comprised treatment-naive individuals presenting with stable or active relapsing-remitting disease. FACS was used to enrich TEMRA cells, whereas the CD8+ and CD4+ T cells were obtained by negative isolation. Points on this clonotype: Antigen: not known.

When the RNA was reverse transcribed, random hexamers were used with an input of about 0.45 to 1 ug. TCRdb re-analysed the immunoSEQ multiplex PCR reads in MiXCR, keeping a single row per CDR3 protein. The sample records approximately 200,000 distinct CDR3 sequences, approximately 95% being singletons. This receptor was taken from a human donor with multiple sclerosis. The chain is built from TRBV12-3 or TRBV12-4 and TRBJ1-5; no clear D. Material for sequencing was CD4+ T cells from PBMCs. The DNA of the CDR3 is TGTGCCAGCAGTCTCTCGCCGATTCAGCCCCAGCATTTT. Translation: CASSLSPIQPQHF.